These T cell receptor beta chains were read from a single sample in a study of early T cells in non-severe SARS-CoV-2 infection. Each CDR3 protein gets one entry after TCRdb re-called the 5' RACE reads with MiXCR. The sample includes about 77,000 distinct CDR3 sequences, about 12% seen only once; the top ten take around 15%. The source material was whole blood, sampled at baseline. The receptors stem from an adult who was a healthcare worker with PCR-confirmed SARS-CoV-2 infection or an uninfected control (not recorded which). The donor label of this sample is uncertain. Both conserved end residues are part of each CDR3. D genes are given only for firm matches. Size tells how often a clone was seen (once, few, many) or the class of an expanded clone, and some rows leave it out.

TRBV20-1	many	TRBJ2-1	.	TGCAGTGCTAGAGGAAACAATGAGCAGTTCTTC	CSARGNNEQFF
TRBV14	few	TRBJ2-7	.	TGTGCCAGCAGCCCCGGGACACCTACCTACGAGCAGTACTTC	CASSPGTPTYEQYF
TRBV7-2	.	TRBJ2-5	.	TGTGCCAGCAGCTTAGACAGGGCCCAAGAGACCCAGTACTTC	CASSLDRAQETQYF
TRBV4-1	.	TRBJ1-6	TRBD1	TGCGCCAGCAGCCAGGCAGACAGGGAAAATTCACCCCTCCACTTT	CASSQADRENSPLHF
TRBV7-2	.	TRBJ2-1	.	TGTGCCAGCAGCCCCCCAGGACTATCTGAGCAGTTCTTC	CASSPPGLSEQFF
TRBV9	many	TRBJ2-1	TRBD2	TGTGCCAGCAGCCCGATAGGGACTAGCGGGAGACGGGAGCAGTTCTTC	CASSPIGTSGRREQFF
TRBV7-2	.	TRBJ2-3	.	TGTGCCAGCAGCTTAGTTCACCCGGTCCCTAGCACAGATACGCAGTATTTT	CASSLVHPVPSTDTQYF
TRBV27	few	TRBJ2-5	TRBD2	TGTGCCAGCAGTTTGAAAGCGGGGGAAGAGACCCAGTACTTC	CASSLKAGEETQYF
TRBV3-1	many	TRBJ2-3	TRBD2	TGTGCCAGCAGCCAAGGCCGGGGGGGCGGGGCAGATACGCAGTATTTT	CASSQGRGGGADTQYF
TRBV7-2	few	TRBJ2-1	TRBD2	TGTGCCAGCAGCTTCCAGCGGACTAGCGGGAGTTCCAATGAGCAGTTCTTC	CASSFQRTSGSSNEQFF
TRBV7-6	.	TRBJ1-1	.	TGTGCCAGCAGCCCACGTCGGCCGTTCGTCCCAACTGAAGCTTTCTTT	CASSPRRPFVPTEAFF
TRBV12-3/TRBV12-4	few	TRBJ2-7	.	TGTGCCAGCAGTTTCCCCAATTACGGGACCTACGAGCAGTACTTC	CASSFPNYGTYEQYF
TRBV30	.	TRBJ1-1	TRBD1	TGTGCCTGGCGCCAGGGGGAAACTGAAGCTTTCTTT	CAWRQGETEAFF
TRBV20-1	many	TRBJ1-1	.	TGCAGTGCTAGGCACGGGGGCTTGAACACTGAAGCTTTCTTT	CSARHGGLNTEAFF
TRBV12-3/TRBV12-4	.	TRBJ2-7	TRBD2	TGTGCCAGCAGTCAACTCCGGCCGGGGGGGGACTACGAGCAGTACTTC	CASSQLRPGGDYEQYF
TRBV4-3	.	TRBJ1-6	.	TGCGCCAGCAGCCAAGAGACAGTCTGGGGCGGTTCACCCCTCCACTTT	CASSQETVWGGSPLHF
TRBV7-6	.	TRBJ2-1	.	TGTGCCAGCAGCTTAGGCGGGGGCCCTGAGCAGTTCTTC	CASSLGGGPEQFF
TRBV3-1	few	TRBJ2-3	TRBD2	TGTGCCAGCAGCCCGTGGACTAGCGGGCTAGGAGATACGCAGTATTTT	CASSPWTSGLGDTQYF
TRBV18	.	TRBJ2-7	TRBD2	TGTGCCAGCTCACCCATTCCGGGACTAGCGGGGGCGGCCTCCTACGAGCAGTACTTC	CASSPIPGLAGAASYEQYF
TRBV12-3/TRBV12-4	.	TRBJ2-5	.	TGTGCCAGCAGCCCGTTGGGGCAGACCCAGTACTTC	CASSPLGQTQYF
TRBV20-1	many	TRBJ2-1	TRBD2	TGCAGTGCTAGAGATGAGCGGGAGGGCCTGAATGAGCAGTTCTTC	CSARDEREGLNEQFF
TRBV20-1	.	TRBJ2-1	TRBD2	TGCAGTGTAAGGGGGCGGGAGGGCCGATCCTACAATGAGCAGTTCTTC	CSVRGREGRSYNEQFF
TRBV5-4	many	TRBJ2-7	.	TGTGCCACCCCTCCTACCTACGAGCAGTACTTC	CATPPTYEQYF
TRBV15	few	TRBJ2-4	.	TGTGCCACCAGCAGAGCCCCGTTGAACCACATTCAGTACTTC	CATSRAPLNHIQYF
TRBV6-2/TRBV6-3	.	TRBJ1-5	.	TGTGCCAGCAGTTACGTGTCCACTAATCAGCCCCAGCATTTT	CASSYVSTNQPQHF
TRBV29-1	.	TRBJ2-5	.	TGCAGCGTTGTAGCGAGATACCAAGAGACCCAGTACTTC	CSVVARYQETQYF
TRBV29-1	.	TRBJ2-7	TRBD2	TGCAGCGTCGGGATGGGGACTAGCGGGGCCTACGAGCAGTACTTC	CSVGMGTSGAYEQYF
TRBV10-3	few	TRBJ2-1	.	TGTGCCATCAGTGAGTGGGGAACCAATGAGCAGTTCTTC	CAISEWGTNEQFF
TRBV11-2	many	TRBJ2-2	.	TGTGCCAGCAGCTCAATCGGAGCAGGGTGGTTGACCGGGGAGCTGTTTTTT	CASSSIGAGWLTGELFF
TRBV7-3	many	TRBJ2-5	.	TGTGCCAGCAGCCCAACGGGCCTCCAAGAGACCCAGTACTTC	CASSPTGLQETQYF
TRBV7-2	few	TRBJ2-7	TRBD2	TGTGCCAGCAGCTTAGTTGCCTTTGGACTAGCGGGGGGACCCCAATACGAGCAGTACTTC	CASSLVAFGLAGGPQYEQYF
TRBV4-1	.	TRBJ2-3	TRBD2	TGCGCCAGCAGCCAAGATCTCCTAGGGGCGGGAGTTCAGGACACGCAGTATTTT	CASSQDLLGAGVQDTQYF
TRBV20-1	.	TRBJ2-5	TRBD2	TGCAGTGCTAGAGACCCGGGACTAGAGGAGACCCAGTACTTC	CSARDPGLEETQYF
TRBV10-3	few	TRBJ1-3	TRBD1	TGTGCCATCAGTGCCCCAGGGGGGAACTCTGGAAACACCATATATTTT	CAISAPGGNSGNTIYF
TRBV6-6	few	TRBJ1-2	.	TGTGCCAGCGGAGTGGAATACTATGGCTACACCTTC	CASGVEYYGYTF
TRBV6-5	few	TRBJ2-7	TRBD2	TGTGCCAGCAGTTACCACAAGACTAGCGGGGGCCTCTACGAGCAGTACTTC	CASSYHKTSGGLYEQYF
TRBV7-9	many	TRBJ2-3	.	TGTGCCAGCAGCTCCTCCCTATCGCAGTATTTT	CASSSSLSQYF
TRBV5-8	many	TRBJ1-5	.	TGTGCCAGCAGCTTGGTTATCGGGGGTGGCAATCAGCCCCAGCATTTT	CASSLVIGGGNQPQHF
TRBV12-3/TRBV12-4	.	TRBJ1-2	.	TGTGCCAGCAGTTTTTGGGGAGCGTCGGGCTACACCTTC	CASSFWGASGYTF
TRBV25-1	many	TRBJ1-2	.	TGTGCCAGCAGTGATCCCAGGGACCCCACTAACTATGGCTACACCTTC	CASSDPRDPTNYGYTF
TRBV12-3/TRBV12-4	many	TRBJ2-3	TRBD2	TGTGCCAGCAGTATCCGGACTAGCGGGACCACAGATACGCAGTATTTT	CASSIRTSGTTDTQYF
TRBV5-1	.	TRBJ2-1	TRBD2	TGCGCCAGCAGCCCCGGGACTACCTCCTACAATGAGCAGTTCTTC	CASSPGTTSYNEQFF
TRBV7-6	few	TRBJ1-1	TRBD1	TGTGCCAGCAGCTCGGGACAGTCAGGTGAAGCTTTCTTT	CASSSGQSGEAFF
TRBV6-1	.	TRBJ1-1	TRBD1	TGTGCCAGCAGCGGGGACAGGTGGGGAGCTTTCTTT	CASSGDRWGAFF
TRBV5-1	few	TRBJ2-3	.	TGCGCCAGCAGCGCCGGAACCGGGACAACTCTCCGGGGGAGAGATACGCAGTATTTT	CASSAGTGTTLRGRDTQYF
TRBV12-3/TRBV12-4	.	TRBJ2-2	.	TGTGCCAGCACTCCGGGGGACCTGACCGGGGAGCTGTTTTTT	CASTPGDLTGELFF
TRBV7-9	.	TRBJ2-5	.	TGTGCCAGCAGCTCGACTAGTAAAGAGACCCAGTACTTC	CASSSTSKETQYF
TRBV7-6	.	TRBJ1-4	.	TGTGCCAGCAGCTTTAAGGCGGTCGCTCAGGAAAAACTGTTTTTT	CASSFKAVAQEKLFF
TRBV5-1	many	TRBJ2-1	.	TGCGCCAGCAGGAAAGAGATGAGCTCCCTCAGTGAGCAGTTCTTC	CASRKEMSSLSEQFF
TRBV4-2	.	TRBJ1-2	TRBD1	TGTGCCAGCCAGGAGACAGGGTTTGGCTACACCTTC	CASQETGFGYTF
TRBV7-2	.	TRBJ2-7	.	TGTGCCAGCAGCTCAACCTACGAGCAGTACTTC	CASSSTYEQYF
TRBV4-1	many	TRBJ2-7	.	TGCGCCAGCAGCCAACCGGGAACAGGCTACGAGCAGTACTTC	CASSQPGTGYEQYF